The text below deals with one T cell receptor (beta chain). At one end, the junction sequence differs from germline, possibly due to a read error. Germline CDR1 SEHNR, CDR2 FQNEAQ (reference sequence). This CDR3 has 15 amino acids. TCRdb itself ran the 5' RACE reads through MiXCR, one entry per CDR3 protein. The data contain about 84,000 distinct CDR3 sequences, 11% to 15% of them seen just once; the ten biggest clones take up around 31%. This entry belongs to a study of T-cell memory formation after mild COVID-19. Overall study: Clusters were largely donor specific.

Material for sequencing was PBMCs or a T cell subset sorted from them (not recorded which). The sequence derives from an adult woman who had mild COVID-19 (a few samples of this study predate the infection). Cell type and time point are not known. This rearrangement joins TRBV7-9 to TRBJ2-1; no reliable D call. The DNA for the CDR3 is TGTGCCAGCAGCTACCTACCGAGCTCCTACAATGAGCAGTTATTC. Residues: CASSYLPSSYNEQLF.